The present entry profiles one TCR beta chain with its context. Antigen unknown. The data were obtained in a study of blood T cells in healthy people across ages. Study-wide results and limits: There was a strong correlation between TCR beta diversity and naive T cell percentage. Those diversity estimates obtained from one million T cells were thought to be underestimates. Naive CD4+ cell counts and diversity both ran higher in long-lived than in aged donors.

Together with a sample-barcoded 5' primer, a J-beta primer mix was included in a second PCR lasting about 7 to 12 cycles. The authors tagged each cDNA molecule using a template-switch adaptor with 12 random nucleotides. One entry per CDR3 protein, called by TCRdb with MiXCR from the 5' RACE reads. The repertoire consists of approximately 1,100,000 distinct CDR3 sequences, with around 45% occurring once and the leading ten covering about 19%. This TCR was sampled from a woman aged 60-70 years in good health. What was sequenced was blood.

CDR3: CASSLRQGASDTQYF. The CDR3 bases are TGCGCCAGCAGCTTGCGACAGGGCGCCTCAGATACGCAGTATTTT. The chain recombines TRBV5-1 with TRBJ2-3, with 7 bases that match TRBD1. With V trimmed by 1 base and J by 4 bases, 6 bases remained unmatched. The CDR3 runs 15 residues. Germline loops: CDR1 SGHRS, CDR2 YFSETQ.